Listed here are 18 T cell receptor beta chains from one sample, sequenced in a study of OX40 agonist ivuxolimab in advanced cancers. Clones were read by immunoSEQ multiplex PCR, and TCRdb kept only the in-frame ones, dropping some. The sample comprises tens of thousands of clones, 80% to 90% of which are singletons, and more than 9% rests with the top ten. This material consisted of CD4+ or CD8+ T cells sorted from blood, taken in a trial of the OX40 agonist ivuxolimab. These TCRs come from an adult with an advanced solid tumor such as melanoma, head and neck, liver or kidney cancer.

This sequence joins TRBV5-6 and TRBJ2-3; 7 bases agree with TRBD2. Germline CDR1 is SGHDT and CDR2 is YYEEEE. The J segment lost 5 bases and the V segment lost 4 bases, leaving 7 bases of the junction unmatched. The CDR3 extends over 14 amino acids. The CDR3 reads CASSPGRAQDTQYF. In DNA, the CDR3 is TGTGCCAGCAGCCCTGGGAGGGCCCAAGATACGCAGTATTTT.

The chain employs TRBV28 and TRBJ2-2; 8 nucleotides align to TRBD1. With 7 bases clipped from V and 4 bases from J, the junction kept 8 bases outside the gene matches. The CDR3 has 15 amino acids. The germline CDR1 and CDR2 sequences are MDHEN and SYDVKM. The CDR3 sequence is CASTVIGTGTGELFF. CDR3 sequence (DNA): TGTGCCAGCACGGTAATCGGGACAGGCACCGGGGAGCTGTTTTTT.

The chain couples TRBV10-2 to TRBJ1-4, with D possibly TRBD1 on 6 matching bases. Germline CDR1 WSHSY, CDR2 SAAADI. The CDR3 length is 13 residues. Trimming cost V 11 bases and J 3 bases, with 13 bases left between them. DNA of the CDR3: TGCGCCTCCGGGGGGGCGGCTAATGAAAAACTGTTTTTT. Encoded protein: CASGGAANEKLFF.

The rearrangement joins TRBV7-3 to TRBJ1-2; D is perhaps TRBD1 (6 bases). The germline V gene has CDR1 SGHTA and CDR2 FQGTGA. V was shortened by 5 bases and J by 8 bases, with 18 bases between the two germline ends. This CDR3 has 14 residues. The CDR3 DNA reads TGTGCCAGCAGCCCAACCGCGGGGGGCGTAGGCTACACCTTC. Amino acid sequence: CASSPTAGGVGYTF.

The gene calls are TRBV27 and TRBJ1-1, with a possible D match to TRBD1 (6 bases). V lost 2 bases to trimming and J lost 5 bases, with 15 bases between them. Per the germline V gene, CDR1 is MNHEY and CDR2 is SMNVEV (reference sequence). The CDR3 contains 15 residues. The CDR3, as DNA: TGTGCCAGCAGTTTAATCGGGGGCGCGGTGACTGAAGCTTTCTTT. It encodes CASSLIGGAVTEAFF.

The chain joins TRBV21-1 to TRBJ2-7; TRBD2 is the table's D call and was not checked against the DNA. TRBV21-1 has pseudogene status. The CDR3 length is 14 residues. The CDR3 DNA follows: TGTGCCAGCAGCAAAGAGGCCACCCTGTGGGAGCAGTACGTC. It encodes CASSKEATLWEQYV.

The chain couples TRBV11-1 to TRBJ1-1; no clear D gene. CDR3 length equals 15 residues. The ends were cut back, 0 bases at V and 4 bases at J, with 12 bases in the middle. Germline CDR1 and CDR2: SGHAT and FQDESV (reference sequence). CDR3 protein: CASSLAEGWGTEAFF. Written as DNA, the CDR3 is TGTGCCAGCAGCTTAGCAGAGGGTTGGGGCACTGAAGCTTTCTTT.

The gene calls are TRBV4-2 and TRBJ2-2; D assignment may be TRBD1 or TRBD2 (5 bases each). Trimming cost V 4 bases and J 6 bases, with 9 bases left between them. This CDR3 is 13 amino acids long. Germline CDR1 and CDR2: LGHNA and YNFKEQ. The CDR3 spells CASSPRGAGELFF. Written as DNA, the CDR3 is TGTGCCAGCAGCCCCCGAGGGGCCGGGGAGCTGTTTTTT.

The chain carries TRBV7-8 and TRBJ1-1, with D tentatively TRBD1 (5 bases). Germline V lookup: CDR1 SGHVS, CDR2 FQNEAQ. V gave up 5 bases and J gave up 0 bases, with 16 bases separating them. The CDR3 covers 16 residues. For the CDR3, the DNA is TGTGCCAGCAGCCAAGGACTGGGGCCCTTGAACACTGAAGCTTTCTTT. Its translation: CASSQGLGPLNTEAFF.

The V gene is TRBV11-2, the J gene TRBJ2-5; no clear D. The CDR3 spans 13 residues. Germline V gene lookup returns CDR1 SGHAT and CDR2 FQNNGV. Trimming stripped 7 bases from V and 1 base from J, with 10 bases between. CDR3: CASTGPFQETQYF. CDR3 nucleotides: TGTGCCAGCACCGGTCCCTTCCAAGAGACCCAGTACTTC.

This clone qualifies as medium-sized. Within the sample, other DNA sequences also encode this same CDR3. The chain joins TRBV5-6 to TRBJ1-1; maybe TRBD1 (5 bases). V lost 4 bases and J lost 5, with 9 bases in between. CDR1 and CDR2 from the germline V gene are SGHDT and YYEEEE. The CDR3 runs 12 residues. For the CDR3, the DNA is TGTGCCAGCAGCCTTCGGGGGACTGAAGCTTTCTTT. Translation gives CASSLRGTEAFF. Filled out from reference TRBV5-6 and TRBJ1-1, the complete variable domain reads DAGVTQSPTHLIKTRGQQVTLRCSPKSGHDTVSWYQQALGQGPQFIFQYYEEEERQRGNFPDRFSGHQFPNYSSELNVNALLLGDSALYLCASSLRGTEAFFGQGTRLTVV.

The chain carries TRBV9 and TRBJ2-1; TRBD2 matches 14 bases. CDR1 and CDR2 (germline): SGDLS, YYNGEE. V gave up 8 bases and J gave up 9 bases; unmatched junction bases: 10. The length of the CDR3 is 15 residues. The DNA of the CDR3 is TGTGCCAGTTCCGGGACTAGCGGGAGAGAGGTTGAGCAGTTCTTC. Amino acids: CASSGTSGREVEQFF.

This clone was recorded only once. This chain links TRBV28 with TRBJ2-7, with D possibly TRBD2 on 5 matching bases. CDR3 size: 16 residues. Trimming stripped 5 bases from V and 0 bases from J, with 17 bases between. Germline V gives CDR1 MDHEN, CDR2 SYDVKM. CDR3: CASSGGALAYSYEQYF. The CDR3 DNA sequence: TGTGCCAGCAGTGGTGGAGCGCTAGCATACTCCTACGAGCAGTACTTC.

The rearrangement links TRBV19 to TRBJ1-5; D is ambiguous. Germline CDR1 and CDR2: LNHDA and SQIVND (reference sequence). V lost 10 bases to trimming and J lost 0 bases, with 16 bases between them. The CDR3 contains 15 residues. CDR3 residues: CATTPGMYSNQPQHF. CDR3 coding DNA: TGTGCCACGACCCCCGGGATGTATAGCAATCAGCCCCAGCATTTT.

The CDR3 DNA is TGTGCCAGCAGCTCTAACTACGGCGGGGATACGCAGTATTTT. This codes for CASSSNYGGDTQYF. The chain recombines TRBV5-4 with TRBJ2-3, with TRBD2 as a possible D gene (5 bases). This CDR3 is built from 14 residues. Germline V gene sequence: CDR1 SGHNT, CDR2 YYREEE (reference sequence). Trimming stripped 3 bases from V and 6 bases from J, with 14 bases between. Variable domain in full (rest from reference TRBV5-4 and TRBJ2-3): ETGVTQSPTHLIKTRGQQVTLRCSSQSGHNTVSWYQQALGQGPQFIFQYYREEENGRGNFPPRFSGLQFPNYSSELNVNALELDDSALYLCASSSNYGGDTQYFGPGTRLTVL.

This sequence joins TRBV13 and TRBJ2-3; TRBD2 matches 11 bases. The junction had 2 bases not matched to a gene; V was cut back by 1 base and J by 2 bases. Germline CDR1 and CDR2: PRHDT and FYEKMQ (reference sequence). The CDR3 sequence is 16 residues long. The CDR3 sequence: CASSLVAGGITDTQYF. CDR3 in DNA: TGTGCCAGCAGCTTAGTAGCGGGAGGGATCACAGATACGCAGTATTTT.

In this sample, this clone turned up once. The J gene is TRBJ2-7, the V gene TRBV28; D may be TRBD1 (6 bases). Per the germline V gene, CDR1 is MDHEN and CDR2 is SYDVKM. Deletions cut 8 bases from V and 2 bases from J, with 10 bases between. The CDR3 runs 12 residues. CDR3 bases: TGTGCCAGCCGGGACACCCCCTACGAGCAGTACTTC. Its translation is CASRDTPYEQYF.

This chain links TRBV4-3 with TRBJ2-2; TRBD2 aligns across 8 bases. The CDR3 is made up of 16 amino acids. The germline V gene encodes CDR1 LGHNA and CDR2 YSLEER. J was trimmed by 5 bases and V by 4 bases; bases with no gene match: 9. For the CDR3, the DNA is TGCGCCAGCAGCCCTGGAGCGGGAGAATGGACCGGGGAGCTGTTTTTT. It translates to CASSPGAGEWTGELFF.